Given below is one TCR beta chain in context. Which antigen it targets is not known. No quality values exist for individual bases; no much larger clone is one base distant. The source of the sample is a study of blood T cell repertoires in COVID-19 (TCRdb year 2020). The study in broad terms: Samples from collaborators originated in the United States, Italy and Spain and spanned both the acute and convalescent phases of COVID-19. Samples were obtained from the ongoing ImmuneRACE study (first 160 participants) and from over 1,000 subjects provided by 6 global collaborators. The dataset comprised deeply sampled blood TCRbeta repertoires from subjects exposed to, actively infected with, or recovered from COVID-19. The sample metadata nearly always contained a de-identified subject ID, COVID-19 status, age in years and sex. The prospective study material was composed of cDNA or gDNA derived from T cells, B-cell-depleted T cells, or PBMCs. Where available, HLA class I and class II types were obtained from metadata supplied by the sample provider rather than from assay-based typing. The repertoires were released in a freely available public database meant as a resource for research on the immune response to SARS-CoV-2.

TCRbeta CDR3 regions were amplified from genomic DNA using the immunoSEQ Assay, a bias-controlled multiplex PCR. The authors' analysis ran thus. The number of nucleated cells in each sample was estimated by amplification of reference gene primers within the assay. To quantify the absolute abundance of each unique TCRbeta CDR3 rearrangement, sequence reads were collapsed and filtered. For each sample, productive Simpson clonality was calculated by taking the square root of Simpson's diversity index across productive rearrangements. TCRdb's version of the immuneACCESS table is confined to in-frame rearrangements and falls short of the full clone set. An unresolved V gene accounts for under half of the shortfall where checked; the remainder is of unknown origin. For V, J and clone size, that table is used; D and trimming come from the DNA. This sample lists nearly 55,000 clones; approximately 90% were detected once. The top ten clonotypes cover about 7% of the sample.

Collaborating institutions collected whole blood in K2EDTA tubes following their own protocols. Collaborator samples were shipped for TCRbeta analysis as frozen whole blood, isolated PBMCs, or DNA extracted from either sample type. Relative to germline, V is 6 bases shorter and J is 3 bases shorter, with 12 bases between their ends. Measured from the cysteine to the phenylalanine, the CDR3 is 13 residues long. Only the CDR3 portion is preserved as DNA: 39 bases, with reading frame beginning at the first base. Findings and caveats that apply to the study as a whole: The amount of clinical and demographic metadata varied by source and participant and was provided uncurated.

Source material: peripheral blood. This TCR was recovered from a woman aged 55-70 years with active or convalescent COVID-19. The chain employs TRBV12-3 or TRBV12-4 and TRBJ2-7, and possibly TRBD2, on 6 matching bases. Here is the DNA: TGTGCCAGCAGGCCAACTAGCAGCTACGAGCAGTACTTC. This translates into CASRPTSSYEQYF.